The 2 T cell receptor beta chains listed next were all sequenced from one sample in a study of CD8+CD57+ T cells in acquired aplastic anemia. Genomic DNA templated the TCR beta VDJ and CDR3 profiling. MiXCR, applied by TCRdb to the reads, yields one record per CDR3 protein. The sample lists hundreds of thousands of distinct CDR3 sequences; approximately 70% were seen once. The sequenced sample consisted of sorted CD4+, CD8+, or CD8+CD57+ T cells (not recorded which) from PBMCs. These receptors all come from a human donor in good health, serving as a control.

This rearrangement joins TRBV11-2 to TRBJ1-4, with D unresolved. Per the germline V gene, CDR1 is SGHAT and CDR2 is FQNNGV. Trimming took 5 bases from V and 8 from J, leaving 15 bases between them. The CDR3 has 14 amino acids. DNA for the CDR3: TGTGCCAGCAGCCCAAGCAGGCAGGTCGAAAAACTGTTTTTT. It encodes CASSPSRQVEKLFF.

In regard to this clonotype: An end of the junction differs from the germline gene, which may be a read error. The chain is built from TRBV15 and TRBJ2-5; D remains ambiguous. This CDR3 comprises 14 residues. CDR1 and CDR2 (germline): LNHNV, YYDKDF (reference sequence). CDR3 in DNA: TGTGCCACCAGCAGAGGGCCAGGTCAAAACCCCCACCAGTTT. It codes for CATSRGPGQNPHQF.